This record concerns one T cell receptor beta chain sequence. Unique molecular identifiers were built into the TCRbeta library. TCRdb reprocessed the PCR reads with MiXCR, giving one entry per CDR3 protein. The sample has about 610,000 distinct CDR3 sequences; about 10% are singletons. V lost 6 bases to trimming and J lost 2 bases, with 20 bases between them. Germline-derived CDR1 and CDR2 are SGHTA and FQGNSA. The CDR3 sequence is 16 residues long. The entry originates in a study of T-cell reconstitution after alpha-beta-depleted transplantation in children. The material sequenced was PBMCs from the stem cell graft donor, taken from the stem cell graft. This clonotype was obtained from a human donor who donated a stem cell graft to a child with acute myeloid leukemia. The V gene is TRBV7-2, the J gene TRBJ2-7; either TRBD1 or TRBD2 may fit D (6 bases each). The CDR3 DNA follows: TGTGCCAGCAGGATTCCGGGAGCAGGGGTTACCTACGAGCAGTACTTC. Protein sequence: CASRIPGAGVTYEQYF.